The source of this TCR beta chain is a study of monozygotic twins with inflammatory bowel disease. Reanalyzing the 5' RACE reads, TCRdb keeps one entry per CDR3 protein, without DNA. The sample's table shows about 380,000 distinct CDR3 sequences. The CDR3 consists of 16 residues. CDR1 is LGHNA, CDR2 YNFKEQ, per germline. This clonotype originated in a human donor with ulcerative colitis or Crohn's disease, or a healthy co-twin of an affected twin (not recorded which). The chain has TRBV4-2 and TRBJ2-1; TCRdb's D call, TRBD1, is unchecked because there is no DNA. The sequencing input was blood. The CDR3 loop is CASSHKLDGGGNEQFF.